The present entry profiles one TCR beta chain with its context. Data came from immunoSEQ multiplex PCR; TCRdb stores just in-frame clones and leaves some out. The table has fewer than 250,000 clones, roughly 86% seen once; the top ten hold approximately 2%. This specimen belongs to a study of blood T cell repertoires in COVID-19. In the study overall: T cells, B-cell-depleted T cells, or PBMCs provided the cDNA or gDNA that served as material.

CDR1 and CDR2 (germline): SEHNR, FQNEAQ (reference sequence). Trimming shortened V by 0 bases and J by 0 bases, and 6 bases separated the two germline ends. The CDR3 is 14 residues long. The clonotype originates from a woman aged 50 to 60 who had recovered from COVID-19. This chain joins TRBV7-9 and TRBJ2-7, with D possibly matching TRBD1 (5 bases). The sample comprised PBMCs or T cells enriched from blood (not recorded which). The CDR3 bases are TGTGCCAGCAGCTTAGCAGACAGCTCCTACGAGCAGTACTTC. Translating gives CASSLADSSYEQYF.